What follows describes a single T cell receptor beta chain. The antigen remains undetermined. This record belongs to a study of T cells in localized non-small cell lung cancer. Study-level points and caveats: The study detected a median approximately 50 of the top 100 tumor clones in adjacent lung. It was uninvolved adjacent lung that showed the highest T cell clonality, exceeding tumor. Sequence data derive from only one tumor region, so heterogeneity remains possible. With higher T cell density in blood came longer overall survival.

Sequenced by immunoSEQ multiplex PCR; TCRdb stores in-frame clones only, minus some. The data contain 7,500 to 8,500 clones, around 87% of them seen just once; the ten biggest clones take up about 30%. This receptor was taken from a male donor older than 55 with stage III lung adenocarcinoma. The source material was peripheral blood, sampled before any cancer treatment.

Here the CDR3 reads CASSRGYNEQFF. The CDR3 DNA is TGCGCCAGCAGCCGGGGCTACAATGAGCAGTTCTTC. V and J are TRBV5-1 and TRBJ2-1; tentatively, D is TRBD2 (5 bases). Germline lookup yields CDR1 SGHRS and CDR2 YFSETQ. Trimming left V 4 bases short and J 3 bases short, with 5 bases between. CDR3 length: 12 amino acids.